These 19 T cell receptor beta chains share one sample of origin, sequenced in a study of CD8 T cells in Susac syndrome. A quantity of about 0.45 to 1 ug RNA underwent reverse transcription using random hexamers. TCRdb reprocessed the immunoSEQ multiplex PCR reads with MiXCR, giving one entry per CDR3 protein. The table records some 190,000 distinct CDR3 sequences, more than 90% of them present only once. Sequenced material: CD4+ T cells from PBMCs. All receptors derive from a human donor with multiple sclerosis.

This clonotype was observed a single time. The V and J genes are TRBV9 and TRBJ1-1; D gene unclear. CDR1 is SGDLS, CDR2 YYNGEE, per germline. This CDR3 comprises 15 residues. The V end lost 0 bases, the J end lost 2 bases, and 11 bases lay between the germline ends. CDR3 nucleotide sequence: TGTGCCAGCAGCGTAGGGGATGGCGGAAACACTGAAGCTTTCTTT. It translates to CASSVGDGGNTEAFF. The complete variable domain, with remaining parts taken from reference TRBV9 and TRBJ1-1, reads DSGVTQTPKHLITATGQRVTLRCSPRSGDLSVYWYQQSLDQGLQFLIQYYNGEERAKGNILERFSAQQFPDLHSELNLSSLELGDSALYFCASSVGDGGNTEAFFGQGTRLTVV.

The rearrangement joins TRBV14 to TRBJ2-4; D unclear. Trimming shortened V by 1 base and J by 0 bases, and 1 base separated the two germline ends. This CDR3 contains 13 residues. From germline, CDR1 is SGHDN and CDR2 FVKESK. This CDR3 is CASSQVAKNIQYF. CDR3 in DNA: TGTGCCAGCAGCCAAGTAGCCAAAAACATTCAGTACTTC.

The rearrangement links TRBV29-1 to TRBJ2-5, with D possibly TRBD1 on 6 matching bases. The CDR3 contains 14 residues. Germline assignment: CDR1 SQVTM and CDR2 ANQGSEA. Trimming cost V 1 base and J 4 bases, with 13 bases left between them. The CDR3 DNA reads TGCAGCGTTGAAGTTGGCAGGGGTGGAGAGACCCAGTACTTC. Protein: CSVEVGRGGETQYF.

In the case of this clonotype: One junction end does not reproduce the germline sequence, and a read error may be involved. This rearrangement joins TRBV29-1 to TRBJ2-7, with 12 nucleotides matching TRBD1. Germline V lookup: CDR1 SQVTM, CDR2 ANQGSEA. The CDR3 has 14 residues. The CDR3 here is CSVAGTGGPYEQYF. The CDR3 nucleotides are TGCAGCGTAGCAGGGACAGGGGGCCCCTACGAGCAATACTTC.

This clonotype showed up just once. The V call is TRBV6-2 or TRBV6-3, the J call TRBJ1-1; no clear D gene. Germline loops: CDR1 MNHEY, CDR2 SVGEGT. V lost 0 bases to trimming and J lost 0 bases, with 11 bases between them. The CDR3 contains 16 residues. CDR3 protein: CASSYSPSRMNTEAFF. The CDR3, as DNA: TGTGCCAGCAGTTACTCACCTAGCCGGATGAACACTGAAGCTTTCTTT.

On this clonotype: Germline and junction disagree at one end, which may indicate a read error. V gene TRBV24-1 combines with J gene TRBJ2-1, with D perhaps TRBD1 or TRBD2 (6 bases each). This CDR3 contains 16 residues. CDR1 is KGHDR and CDR2 is SFDVKD in the germline V gene. Here the CDR3 reads CATSPGGRGSYNEQFF. In DNA form, the CDR3 reads TGTGCCACCTCTCCTGGGGGGCGGGGCTCCTACAATGAACAGTTCTTC.

This clonotype was recorded a few times. This chain uses TRBV30 with TRBJ2-7; D tentatively reads TRBD1 or TRBD2 (5 bases each). The V end was cut by 5 bases, the J end by 0 bases, with 8 bases between. The CDR3 has 12 amino acids. The germline V gene encodes CDR1 GTSNPN and CDR2 SVGIG (reference sequence). The CDR3 DNA follows: TGTGCCTGGCGGGGCCGCTCCTACGAGCAGTACTTC. It translates to CAWRGRSYEQYF.

The chain is built from TRBV7-2 and TRBJ1-2; 12 bases are shared with TRBD1. CDR1 SGHTA and CDR2 FQGNSA come from the germline V gene. The CDR3 has 14 residues. Trimming at V came to 4 bases and at J to 5 bases, leaving 2 bases not matched to a gene. The CDR3 coding sequence is TGTGCCAGCAGCTGGGGACAGGGGGCGTATGGCTACACCTTC. Residues: CASSWGQGAYGYTF.

The chain carries TRBV12-3 or TRBV12-4 and TRBJ1-5, with TRBD1 matching 7 bases. This CDR3 comprises 16 residues. V lost 6 bases to trimming and J lost 2 bases; unmatched junction nucleotides: 10. CDR3 nucleotide sequence: TGTGCCAGCAGCACAGGGGCCGTTACCGGCAATCAGCCCCAGCATTTT. Its protein is CASSTGAVTGNQPQHF.

This rearrangement joins TRBV3-1 to TRBJ2-7, with D unresolved. This CDR3 has 15 residues. Germline CDR1 and CDR2: LGHDT and YNNKEL (reference sequence). The V end lost 0 bases, the J end lost 1 base, and 10 bases lay between the germline ends. The CDR3 loop reads CASSQDWPLSYEQYF. The CDR3, as DNA: TGTGCCAGCAGCCAAGATTGGCCGTTATCCTACGAGCAGTACTTC.

The rearrangement links TRBV27 to TRBJ1-5; 8 bases are a match to TRBD1. The germline V gene has CDR1 MNHEY and CDR2 SMNVEV (reference sequence). The CDR3 totals 15 residues. With V trimmed by 4 bases and J by 0 bases, 2 bases remained unmatched. CDR3 residues: CASSSDRVSNQPQHF. CDR3 coding DNA: TGTGCCAGCAGTTCGGACAGGGTTAGCAATCAGCCCCAGCATTTT.

This chain connects TRBV7-9 to TRBJ2-5, with 9 bases aligning to TRBD2. The CDR3 consists of 15 residues. V was clipped by 2 bases and J by 5 bases; unmatched bases: 6. Germline V gene lookup returns CDR1 SEHNR and CDR2 FQNEAQ (reference sequence). In DNA, the CDR3 is TGTGCCAGCAGCTTACTTGGCGGGGGGGCGGAGACCCAGTACTTC. It yields the protein CASSLLGGGAETQYF.

This rearrangement joins TRBV2 to TRBJ2-3; D may be TRBD2 (6 bases). The V end was cut by 8 bases, the J end by 1 base, with 10 bases between. The CDR3 runs 13 residues. CDR1 and CDR2 from the germline V gene are SNHLY and FYNNEI. DNA of the CDR3: TGTGCCAGCGGCGGGGCGCGCACAGATACGCAGTATTTT. It translates to CASGGARTDTQYF. The whole variable domain, remainder taken from reference TRBV2 and TRBJ2-3, is EPEVTQTPSHQVTQMGQEVILRCVPISNHLYFYWYRQILGQKVEFLVSFYNNEISEKSEIFDDQFSVERPDGSNFTLKIRSTKLEDSAMYFCASGGARTDTQYFGPGTRLTVL.

The chain employs TRBV7-2 and TRBJ1-5; D might be TRBD1 (5 bases). CDR1 SGHTA and CDR2 FQGNSA come from the germline V gene. V lost 6 bases to trimming and J lost 9 bases, with 15 bases between them. This CDR3 comprises 13 residues. The CDR3 spells CASRRDGRMPQHF. The CDR3 DNA reads TGTGCCAGCAGACGGGACGGTAGGATGCCCCAGCATTTT.

The CDR3 DNA sequence: TGCGCCAGCAGCTTGGGTGCTGCTAGCACAGATACGCAGTATTTT. It translates to CASSLGAASTDTQYF. This chain connects TRBV5-1 to TRBJ2-3; unclear D gene. Trimming left V 0 bases short and J 0 bases short, with 8 bases between. CDR1 is SGHRS and CDR2 is YFSETQ in the germline V gene. The CDR3 has 15 amino acids.

The chain couples TRBV5-4 to TRBJ1-3, with 10 bases lining up with TRBD1. The CDR3 loop spans 19 amino acids. Germline CDR1 and CDR2: SGHNT and YYREEE (reference sequence). Unmatched junction bases numbered 15, after V lost 4 bases and J lost 2 bases. In DNA, the CDR3 is TGTGCCAGCAGCCCCACGGGACAGGGGAGAGGTCGAGCTGGAAACACCATATATTTT. This sequence encodes CASSPTGQGRGRAGNTIYF.

DNA of the CDR3: TGCAGTGCTTTGTTAGCGGGGGGAGAGACCCAGTACTTC. This codes for CSALLAGGETQYF. The V and J genes are TRBV20-1 and TRBJ2-5; TRBD2 agrees at 10 bases. This CDR3 spans 13 amino acids. CDR1 and CDR2 from the germline V gene are DFQATT and SNEGSKA (reference sequence). V lost 5 bases and J lost 4; bases outside the gene matches: 4.

The chain employs TRBV5-1 and TRBJ2-7, with 8 positions matching TRBD1. With 4 bases clipped from V and 8 bases from J, the junction kept 11 bases outside the gene matches. CDR3 length: 14 residues. CDR1 and CDR2 from the germline V gene are SGHRS and YFSETQ. The CDR3 protein is CASSRDRTNTKQYF. Here the CDR3 DNA reads TGCGCCAGCAGCCGGGACAGGACCAATACGAAGCAGTACTTC.

V gene TRBV29-1 combines with J gene TRBJ2-2; D unresolved. V was pared by 5 bases and J by 5 bases, with 9 bases between. Germline CDR1 SQVTM, CDR2 ANQGSEA. The CDR3 loop spans 12 amino acids. The CDR3 reads CSVSRRTGELFF. In nucleotides, the CDR3 is TGCAGCGTTTCGCGGCGAACCGGGGAGCTGTTTTTT.